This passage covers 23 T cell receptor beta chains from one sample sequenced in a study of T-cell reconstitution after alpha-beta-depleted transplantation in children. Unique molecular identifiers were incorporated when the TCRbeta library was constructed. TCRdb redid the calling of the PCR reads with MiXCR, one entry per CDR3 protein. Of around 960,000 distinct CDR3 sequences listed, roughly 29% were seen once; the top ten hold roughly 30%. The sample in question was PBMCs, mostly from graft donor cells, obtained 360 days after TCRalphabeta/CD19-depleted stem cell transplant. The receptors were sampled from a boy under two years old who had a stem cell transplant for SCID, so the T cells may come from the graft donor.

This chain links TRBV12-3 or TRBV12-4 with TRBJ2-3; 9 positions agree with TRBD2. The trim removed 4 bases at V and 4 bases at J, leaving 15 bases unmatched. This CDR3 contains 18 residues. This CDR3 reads CASSSIPLGRGGPDTQYF. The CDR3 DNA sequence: TGTGCCAGCAGTTCGATCCCTCTCGGGCGGGGGGGCCCAGATACGCAGTATTTT.

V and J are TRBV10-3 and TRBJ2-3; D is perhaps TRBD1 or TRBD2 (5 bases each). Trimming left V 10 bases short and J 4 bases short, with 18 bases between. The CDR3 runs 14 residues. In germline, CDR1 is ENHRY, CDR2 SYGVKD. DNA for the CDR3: TGTGCCACCAGACTCCCGGGGACGGCAGATACGCAGTATTTT. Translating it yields CATRLPGTADTQYF.

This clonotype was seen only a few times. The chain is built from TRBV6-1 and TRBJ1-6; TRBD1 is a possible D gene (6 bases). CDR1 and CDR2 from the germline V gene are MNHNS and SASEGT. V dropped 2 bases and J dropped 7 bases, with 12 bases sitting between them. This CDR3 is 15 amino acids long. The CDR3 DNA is TGTGCCAGCAGTGAACTACAGGGCCAGAATTCACCCCTCCACTTT. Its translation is CASSELQGQNSPLHF.

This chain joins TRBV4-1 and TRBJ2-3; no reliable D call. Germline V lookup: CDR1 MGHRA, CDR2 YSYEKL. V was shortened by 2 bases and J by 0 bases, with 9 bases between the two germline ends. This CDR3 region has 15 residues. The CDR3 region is CASSQKLYSTDTQYF. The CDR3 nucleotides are TGCGCCAGCAGCCAAAAACTCTATAGCACAGATACGCAGTATTTT.

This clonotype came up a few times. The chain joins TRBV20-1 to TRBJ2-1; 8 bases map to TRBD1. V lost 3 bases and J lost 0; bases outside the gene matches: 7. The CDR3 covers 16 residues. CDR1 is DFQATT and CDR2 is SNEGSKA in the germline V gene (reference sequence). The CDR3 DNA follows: TGCAGTGCTAGGTACCGGGACAGGAGCTCCTACAATGAGCAGTTCTTC. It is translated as CSARYRDRSSYNEQFF.

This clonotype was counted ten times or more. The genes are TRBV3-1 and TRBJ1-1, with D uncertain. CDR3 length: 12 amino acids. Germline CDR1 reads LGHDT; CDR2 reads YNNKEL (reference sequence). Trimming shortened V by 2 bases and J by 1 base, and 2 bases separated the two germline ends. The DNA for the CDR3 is TGTGCCAGCAGCCAACCGAACACTGAAGCTTTCTTT. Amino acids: CASSQPNTEAFF.

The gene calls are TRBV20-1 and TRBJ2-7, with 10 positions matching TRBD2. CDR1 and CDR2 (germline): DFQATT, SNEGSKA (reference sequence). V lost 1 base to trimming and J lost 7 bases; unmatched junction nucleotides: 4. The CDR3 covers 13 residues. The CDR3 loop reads CSARVGGLAEQYF. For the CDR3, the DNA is TGCAGTGCTAGAGTAGGGGGACTAGCGGAGCAGTACTTC.

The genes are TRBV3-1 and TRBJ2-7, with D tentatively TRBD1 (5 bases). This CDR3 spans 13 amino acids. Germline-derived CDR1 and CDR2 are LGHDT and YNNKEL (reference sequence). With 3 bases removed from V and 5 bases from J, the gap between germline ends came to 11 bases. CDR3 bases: TGTGCCAGCAGCCAGGTGGGGCGTCACGAGCAGTACTTC. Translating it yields CASSQVGRHEQYF.

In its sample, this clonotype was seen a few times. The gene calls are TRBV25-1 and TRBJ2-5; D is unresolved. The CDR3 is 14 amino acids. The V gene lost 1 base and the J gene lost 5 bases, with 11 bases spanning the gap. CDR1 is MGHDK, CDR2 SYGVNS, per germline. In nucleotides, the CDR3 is TGTGCCAGCAGTGAATTAGGGATAGGTGAGACCCAGTACTTC. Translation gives CASSELGIGETQYF.

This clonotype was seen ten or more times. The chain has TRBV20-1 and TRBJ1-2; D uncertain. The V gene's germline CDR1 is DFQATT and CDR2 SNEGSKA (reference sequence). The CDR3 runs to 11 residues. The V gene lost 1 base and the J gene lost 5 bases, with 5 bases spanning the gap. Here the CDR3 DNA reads TGCAGTGCTAGAGTGGGGTATGGCTACACCTTC. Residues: CSARVGYGYTF.

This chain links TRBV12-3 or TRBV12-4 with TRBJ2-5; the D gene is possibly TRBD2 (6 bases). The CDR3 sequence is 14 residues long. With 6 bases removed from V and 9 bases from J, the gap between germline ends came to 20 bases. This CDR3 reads CASRPGTPLGAQYF. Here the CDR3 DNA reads TGTGCCAGCAGGCCCGGGACTCCCCTGGGGGCCCAGTACTTC.

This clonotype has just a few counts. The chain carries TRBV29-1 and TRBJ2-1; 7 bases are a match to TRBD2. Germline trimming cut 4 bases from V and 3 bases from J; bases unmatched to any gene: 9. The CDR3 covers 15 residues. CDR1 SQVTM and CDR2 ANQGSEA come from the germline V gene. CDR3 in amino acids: CSVAPPGGYYNEQFF. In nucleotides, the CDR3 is TGCAGCGTTGCTCCCCCCGGGGGGTACTACAATGAGCAGTTCTTC.

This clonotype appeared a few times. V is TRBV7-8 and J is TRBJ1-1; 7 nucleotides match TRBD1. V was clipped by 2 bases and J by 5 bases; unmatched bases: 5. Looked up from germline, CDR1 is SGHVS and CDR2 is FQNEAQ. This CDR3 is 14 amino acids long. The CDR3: CASSLTGVLTEAFF. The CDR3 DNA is TGTGCCAGCAGCTTAACAGGGGTGCTAACTGAAGCTTTCTTT.

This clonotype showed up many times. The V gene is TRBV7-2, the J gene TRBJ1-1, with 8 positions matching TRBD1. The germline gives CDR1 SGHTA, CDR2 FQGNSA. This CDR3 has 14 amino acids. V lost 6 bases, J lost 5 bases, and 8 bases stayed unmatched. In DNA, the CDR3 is TGTGCCAGCAGTCTTACAGGGGGGAGAACTGAAGCTTTCTTT. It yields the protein CASSLTGGRTEAFF. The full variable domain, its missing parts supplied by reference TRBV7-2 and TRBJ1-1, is GAGVSQSPSNKVTEKGKDVELRCDPISGHTALYWYRQSLGQGLEFLIYFQGNSAPDKSGLPSDRFSAERTGGSVSTLTIQRTQQEDSAVYLCASSLTGGRTEAFFGQGTRLTVV.

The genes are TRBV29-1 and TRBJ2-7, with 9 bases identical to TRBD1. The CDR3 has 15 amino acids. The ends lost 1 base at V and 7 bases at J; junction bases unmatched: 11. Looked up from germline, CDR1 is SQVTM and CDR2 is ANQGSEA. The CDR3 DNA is TGCAGCGTTGAAGGAGGGGACAGGGCGACGGGGGAGCAGTACTTC. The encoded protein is CSVEGGDRATGEQYF.

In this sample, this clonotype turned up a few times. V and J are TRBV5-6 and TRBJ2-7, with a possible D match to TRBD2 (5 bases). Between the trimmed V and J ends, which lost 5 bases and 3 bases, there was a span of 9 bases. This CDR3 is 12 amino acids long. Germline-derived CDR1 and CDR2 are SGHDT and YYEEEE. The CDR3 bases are TGTGCCAGCAGGTTTGGAGGCTACGAGCAGTACTTC. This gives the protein CASRFGGYEQYF.

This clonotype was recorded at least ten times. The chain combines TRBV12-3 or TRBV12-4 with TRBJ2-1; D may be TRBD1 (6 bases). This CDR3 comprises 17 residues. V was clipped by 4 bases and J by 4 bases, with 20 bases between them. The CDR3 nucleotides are TGTGCCAGCAGTTCGACCCGACAGGTCGGTACGTACAATGAGCAGTTCTTC. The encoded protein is CASSSTRQVGTYNEQFF.

The CDR3: CSARYGETSTDTQYF. In DNA, the CDR3 is TGCAGTGCTCGGTACGGGGAAACTAGCACAGATACGCAGTATTTT. The chain employs TRBV20-1 and TRBJ2-3; perhaps TRBD2 as D (5 bases). Germline loops: CDR1 DFQATT, CDR2 SNEGSKA (reference sequence). The CDR3 contains 15 residues. The V end lost 5 bases, the J end lost 0 bases, and 15 bases lay between the germline ends.

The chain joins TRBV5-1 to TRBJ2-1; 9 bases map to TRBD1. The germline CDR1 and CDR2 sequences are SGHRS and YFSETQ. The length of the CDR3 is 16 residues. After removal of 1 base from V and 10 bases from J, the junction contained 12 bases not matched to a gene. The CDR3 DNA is TGCGCCAGCAGCTTGCTCGGGACAGGGTTACCTTGGGAGCAGTTCTTC. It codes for CASSLLGTGLPWEQFF.

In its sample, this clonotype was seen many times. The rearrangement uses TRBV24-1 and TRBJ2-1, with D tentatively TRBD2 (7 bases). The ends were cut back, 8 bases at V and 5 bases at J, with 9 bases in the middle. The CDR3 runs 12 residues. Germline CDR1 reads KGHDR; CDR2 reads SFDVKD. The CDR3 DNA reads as TGTGCCACCAACGGGGGGCACAATGAGCAGTTCTTC. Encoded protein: CATNGGHNEQFF.

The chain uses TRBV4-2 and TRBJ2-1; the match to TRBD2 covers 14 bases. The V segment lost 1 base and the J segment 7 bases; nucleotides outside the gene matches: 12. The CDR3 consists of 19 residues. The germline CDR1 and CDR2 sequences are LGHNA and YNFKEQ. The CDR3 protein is CASSQVGLAGVRAGNEQFF. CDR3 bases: TGTGCCAGCAGCCAAGTGGGACTAGCGGGGGTCCGGGCTGGGAATGAGCAGTTCTTC.

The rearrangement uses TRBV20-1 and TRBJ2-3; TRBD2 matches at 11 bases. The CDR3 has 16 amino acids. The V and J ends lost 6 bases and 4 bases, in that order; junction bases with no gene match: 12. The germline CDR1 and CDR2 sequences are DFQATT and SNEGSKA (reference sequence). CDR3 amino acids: CSATMPTSGGADTQYF. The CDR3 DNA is TGCAGTGCAACAATGCCAACTAGCGGGGGCGCAGATACGCAGTATTTT.

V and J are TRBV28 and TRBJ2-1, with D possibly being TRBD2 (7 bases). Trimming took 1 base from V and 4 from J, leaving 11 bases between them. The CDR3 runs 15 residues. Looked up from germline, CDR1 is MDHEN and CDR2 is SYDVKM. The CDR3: CASSLSAGAYNEQFF. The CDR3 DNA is TGTGCCAGCAGTTTATCCGCGGGGGCTTACAATGAGCAGTTCTTC.